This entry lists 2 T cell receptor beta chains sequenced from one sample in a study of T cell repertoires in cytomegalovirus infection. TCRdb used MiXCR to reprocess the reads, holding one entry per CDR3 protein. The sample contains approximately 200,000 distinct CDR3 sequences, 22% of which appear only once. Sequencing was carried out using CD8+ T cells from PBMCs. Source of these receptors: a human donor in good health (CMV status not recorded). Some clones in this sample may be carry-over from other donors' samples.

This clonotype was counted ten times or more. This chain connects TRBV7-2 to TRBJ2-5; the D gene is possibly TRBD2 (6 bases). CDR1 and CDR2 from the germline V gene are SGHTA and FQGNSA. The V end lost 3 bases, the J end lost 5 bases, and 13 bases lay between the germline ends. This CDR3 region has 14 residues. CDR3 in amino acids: CASSFLTGVETQYF. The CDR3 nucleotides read TGTGCCAGCAGCTTCCTCACGGGGGTGGAGACCCAGTACTTC.

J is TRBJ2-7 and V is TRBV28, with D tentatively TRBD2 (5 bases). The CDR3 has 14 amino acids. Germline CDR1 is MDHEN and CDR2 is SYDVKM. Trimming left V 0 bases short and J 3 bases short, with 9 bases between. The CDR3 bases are TGTGCCAGCAGTTTATGGGCGGGCAGCTACGAGCAGTACTTC. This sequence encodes CASSLWAGSYEQYF.